The clone carrying this T cell receptor beta chain was recorded a few times. Its antigen remains unknown. These data belong to a study of beta chain features in type 1 diabetes. J lost 2 bases, V lost 5 bases, and 8 bases had no gene match. Germline loops: CDR1 MNHEY, CDR2 SVGAGI. The CDR3 is 15 amino acids. TCRB transcripts that were expressed got sequenced, as all of the isolated RNA had been reverse transcribed. Naive, central memory and regulatory T cell samples averaged around 3.5 million immunoSEQ reads each. Measured with immunoSEQ multiplex PCR; TCRdb has only the in-frame clones, and not every one. This table has about 160,000 clones, 8% to 8.5% appearing once. General observations from the study: Cells with high TCR expression could be over-represented when cDNA is sequenced. Shortening that was moderate but significant affected the TCRB CDR3s of Type 1 diabetes patients in all four CD4+ subsets. Comparison showed that naive, central memory and Treg TCRB repertoires appeared more similar among patients than among healthy donors.

What was sequenced was central memory CD4+ T cells from blood. The receptor comes from a woman aged 18-29 years with type 1 diabetes. This chain links TRBV6-5 with TRBJ2-7, with 8 positions matching TRBD1. In nucleotides, the CDR3 is TGTGCCAGCAGTGGATCCACAGGGGGAACCTACGAGCAGTACTTC. Its translation is CASSGSTGGTYEQYF.